The entry that follows covers one TCR beta chain sequence. Its cognate antigen is unknown. The data were obtained in a study of T cell repertoires in cytomegalovirus infection. About the study: Public signatures in TCR beta pointed to CMV infection and matching HLA type.

TCRdb reanalysed the reads using MiXCR and keeps one entry per CDR3 protein. The table records 800,000 to 950,000 distinct CDR3 sequences, about 31% of them present only once. V lost 10 bases, J lost 2 bases, and 11 bases lay in between. The CDR3 is made up of 13 amino acids. Germline CDR1 SNHLY, CDR2 FYNNEI. Findings and caveats of the study: Cumulative public TCR beta family frequency identified carriers of CMV plus the relevant HLA.

This chain connects TRBV2 to TRBJ2-2; tentative D call: TRBD1 (5 bases). The sequence was obtained from a human donor in good health (CMV status not recorded). Some clones in this sample may be carry-over from other donors' samples. Material: cultured CD8+ T cells from PBMCs, obtained from culture after CMV antigen stimulation. CDR3 nucleotide sequence: TGTGCCACCGGACACGTAAACACCGGGGAGCTGTTTTTT. It encodes CATGHVNTGELFF.